These 25 T cell receptor beta chains originate from one sample sequenced in a study of technical replicates of blood from a handful of donors. The protocol was immunoSEQ multiplex PCR, while the TCRdb copy is restricted to in-frame clones and leaves out a portion. Counted here are tens of thousands of clones, 94% occurring once; the ten biggest clones make up less than 0.3%. The specimen sequenced was T cells isolated from PBMCs. Receptor source: a human donor in good health.

V and J are TRBV19 and TRBJ2-7; 8 bases agree with TRBD1. V shed 7 bases and J 0 bases; nucleotides not matched to a gene: 5. CDR1 LNHDA and CDR2 SQIVND come from the germline V gene (reference sequence). The CDR3 covers 14 residues. In DNA form, the CDR3 reads TGTGCCAGTATGAGGACAGGGAGCTCCTACGAGCAGTACTTC. The encoded protein is CASMRTGSSYEQYF.

The chain recombines TRBV5-4 with TRBJ2-7; 7 bases agree with TRBD2. The germline gives CDR1 SGHNT, CDR2 YYREEE (reference sequence). The V segment lost 0 bases and the J segment 5 bases; nucleotides outside the gene matches: 11. CDR3 length: 16 residues. The CDR3 spells CASSLVTRLAADEQYF. Written as DNA, the CDR3 is TGTGCCAGCAGCTTGGTAACCCGTCTAGCGGCAGACGAGCAGTACTTC. The full variable domain, its missing parts supplied by reference TRBV5-4 and TRBJ2-7, is ETGVTQSPTHLIKTRGQQVTLRCSSQSGHNTVSWYQQALGQGPQFIFQYYREEENGRGNFPPRFSGLQFPNYSSELNVNALELDDSALYLCASSLVTRLAADEQYFGPGTRLTVT.

The rearrangement uses TRBV11-3 and TRBJ2-7; D remains unclear. This CDR3 has 13 residues. Germline assignment: CDR1 SGHNT and CDR2 YENEEA. V lost 5 bases, J lost 4 bases, and 12 bases lay in between. CDR3 sequence reads: CASSPLPGYEQYF. The CDR3 nucleotides read TGTGCCAGCAGCCCCCTTCCGGGTTACGAGCAGTACTTC.

The CDR3, as DNA: TGCAGCGTTGACGGGCTCTCCGGGGGGAGCGAACGTGACTACGAGCAGTACTTC. Its translation is CSVDGLSGGSERDYEQYF. J is TRBJ2-7 and V is TRBV29-1; 7 nucleotides match TRBD2. Germline CDR1 and CDR2: SQVTM and ANQGSEA. The CDR3 has 18 amino acids. V was pared by 3 bases and J by 3 bases, with 20 bases of the junction left unmatched.

This clone showed up just once. The chain employs TRBV7-9 and TRBJ1-1; 12 bases map to TRBD1. Unmatched junction bases numbered 9, after V lost 5 bases and J lost 5 bases. The CDR3 has 16 residues. Germline V lookup: CDR1 SEHNR, CDR2 FQNEAQ (reference sequence). The DNA for the CDR3 is TGTGCCAGCAGCACCGGGGACAGGGGGCGAGGTACTGAAGCTTTCTTT. Its translation is CASSTGDRGRGTEAFF.

V and J are TRBV14 and TRBJ1-2, with D unclear. V was clipped by 1 base and J by 4 bases, with 10 bases between them. CDR1 SGHDN and CDR2 FVKESK come from the germline V gene. The CDR3 is made up of 14 amino acids. CDR3 sequence (DNA): TGTGCCAGCAGCCAAGTGGATAGGAGCTATGGCTACACCTTC. Protein: CASSQVDRSYGYTF.

CDR3 in amino acids: CASSPWTGGLGTEAFF. DNA of the CDR3: TGTGCCAGCAGTCCCTGGACAGGGGGCCTTGGCACTGAAGCTTTCTTT. The chain uses TRBV27 and TRBJ1-1, with 11 bases lining up with TRBD1. Germline V gene lookup returns CDR1 MNHEY and CDR2 SMNVEV (reference sequence). CDR3 length: 16 amino acids. V was clipped by 5 bases and J by 4 bases; unmatched bases: 9.

J is TRBJ1-5 and V is TRBV23-1, with 10 nucleotides matching TRBD1. TRBV23-1 is identified as an open reading frame with a role that is uncertain. V dropped 6 bases and J dropped 4; count of bases not matched to a gene: 9. This CDR3 is built from 16 residues. The CDR3 loop reads CASSPGQGPQNQPQHF. In DNA form, the CDR3 reads TGCGCCAGCAGCCCGGGACAGGGGCCGCAAAATCAGCCCCAGCATTTT.

This clone was observed once. The rearrangement links TRBV5-4 to TRBJ2-2; tentatively, D is TRBD2 (5 bases). The CDR3 is made up of 17 amino acids. Germline CDR1 is SGHNT and CDR2 is YYREEE (reference sequence). The V end lost 0 bases, the J end lost 5 bases, and 17 bases lay between the germline ends. The CDR3 nucleotides read TGTGCCAGCAGCTTGGCCTTTCGGGAACGAAGAACCGGGGAGCTGTTTTTT. Residues: CASSLAFRERRTGELFF.

The V gene is TRBV27, the J gene TRBJ2-5; 8 nucleotides match TRBD2. With 3 bases clipped from V and 6 bases from J, the junction kept 21 bases outside the gene matches. The V gene's germline CDR1 is MNHEY and CDR2 SMNVEV (reference sequence). This CDR3 contains 19 residues. The CDR3 protein is CASSFQAGRTSPGRKTQYF. The CDR3 region has the DNA TGTGCCAGCAGTTTCCAGGCAGGGAGGACTAGCCCCGGCAGAAAGACCCAGTACTTC.

The chain links TRBV9 to TRBJ2-5; D is possibly TRBD2 (6 bases). Per germline, CDR1 SGDLS and CDR2 YYNGEE. V lost 3 bases to trimming and J lost 3 bases, with 9 bases between them. The CDR3 is 13 amino acids. The CDR3 DNA follows: TGTGCCAGCAGCGCGGGACTCGAAGAGACCCAGTACTTC. Protein: CASSAGLEETQYF.

The rearrangement uses TRBV9 and TRBJ2-2; D call uncertain. Looked up from germline, CDR1 is SGDLS and CDR2 is YYNGEE. V lost 1 base, J lost 3 bases, and 7 bases lay in between. The length of the CDR3 is 14 residues. The CDR3 DNA sequence: TGTGCCAGCAGCGTAACCACGGACACCGGGGAGCTGTTTTTT. Residues: CASSVTTDTGELFF. Together with reference TRBV9 and TRBJ2-2, the CDR3 gives the full variable domain: DSGVTQTPKHLITATGQRVTLRCSPRSGDLSVYWYQQSLDQGLQFLIQYYNGEERAKGNILERFSAQQFPDLHSELNLSSLELGDSALYFCASSVTTDTGELFFGEGSRLTVL.

The chain links TRBV6-4 to TRBJ1-5; TRBD1 might be the D (5 bases). V was shortened by 5 bases and J by 5 bases, with 10 bases between the two germline ends. Germline V gene sequence: CDR1 MRHNA, CDR2 SNTAGT. The CDR3 has 13 amino acids. The CDR3 DNA follows: TGTGCCAGCAGTCGACAGCGGGATCAGCCCCAGCATTTT. As protein: CASSRQRDQPQHF.

The V and J genes are TRBV7-9 and TRBJ2-5; tentatively, D is TRBD2 (5 bases). The germline V gene encodes CDR1 SEHNR and CDR2 FQNEAQ (reference sequence). V shed 5 bases and J shed 2 bases, with 9 bases lying between them. The CDR3 extends over 13 amino acids. CDR3: CASSKQRQETQYF. The DNA for the CDR3 is TGTGCCAGCAGCAAACAGCGGCAAGAGACCCAGTACTTC.

The chain has TRBV10-1 and TRBJ2-7, with TRBD2 as a possible D gene (5 bases). With 2 bases removed from V and 2 bases from J, the gap between germline ends came to 13 bases. The CDR3 has 15 amino acids. Germline assignment: CDR1 WNHNN and CDR2 SYGVQD (reference sequence). CDR3 sequence: CASSENGGRAYEQYF. The CDR3, as DNA: TGCGCCAGCAGTGAGAACGGCGGGCGCGCCTACGAGCAGTACTTC.

V and J are TRBV6-1 and TRBJ1-1; 9 bases are shared with TRBD1. CDR1 is MNHNS, CDR2 SASEGT, per germline. The V and J ends lost 8 bases and 2 bases, in that order; junction bases with no gene match: 3. This CDR3 is built from 13 residues. CDR3 DNA sequence: TGTGCCAGCCGACAGGGGGGAAACACTGAAGCTTTCTTT. Residues: CASRQGGNTEAFF.

J is TRBJ1-5 and V is TRBV19; D is unresolved. The CDR3 length is 13 residues. V was cut by 6 bases and J by 4 bases, with 10 bases left in between. Germline CDR1 is LNHDA and CDR2 is SQIVND (reference sequence). CDR3 protein: CASSFSLNQPQHF. The CDR3 nucleotides are TGTGCCAGTAGCTTCTCGTTAAATCAGCCCCAGCATTTT.

The chain is built from TRBV7-6 and TRBJ2-7; D remains unclear. The CDR3 spans 12 residues. The germline CDR1 and CDR2 sequences are SGHVS and FNYEAQ. V shed 5 bases and J shed 7 bases, with 12 bases lying between them. The CDR3 coding sequence is TGTGCCAGCAGCCGCGTCCTTCTTGAGCAGTACTTC. Amino acid sequence: CASSRVLLEQYF. The full variable domain, its missing parts supplied by reference TRBV7-6 and TRBJ2-7, is GAGVSQSPRYKVTKRGQDVALRCDPISGHVSLYWYRQALGQGPEFLTYFNYEAQQDKSGLPNDRFSAERPEGSISTLTIQRTEQRDSAMYRCASSRVLLEQYFGPGTRLTVT.

The chain uses TRBV28 and TRBJ1-2, with TRBD1 identical over 10 bases. Trimming at V came to 4 bases and at J to 1 base, leaving 9 bases not matched to a gene. This CDR3 comprises 17 residues. Germline CDR1 reads MDHEN; CDR2 reads SYDVKM. CDR3 protein: CASSSPGQGILNYGYTF. The CDR3, as DNA: TGTGCCAGCAGTTCTCCGGGACAGGGGATCCTTAACTATGGCTACACCTTC.

V is TRBV21-1 and J is TRBJ2-3; the D call of TRBD1 is as the table states it, not checked on the DNA. TRBV21-1 is designated a pseudogene. The length of the CDR3 is 15 residues. For the CDR3, the DNA is TGTGCCAGGACTCAGGGCAGCCACTTCACAGATACGCAGTATTTT. Translating it yields CARTQGSHFTDTQYF.

This rearrangement joins TRBV5-4 to TRBJ1-4; D not resolved. This CDR3 is 17 amino acids long. The V gene lost 0 bases and the J gene lost 0 bases, with 12 bases spanning the gap. Germline assignment: CDR1 SGHNT and CDR2 YYREEE (reference sequence). CDR3 sequence reads: CASSLDSGTATNEKLFF. The CDR3 DNA sequence: TGTGCCAGCAGCTTGGACAGCGGTACAGCAACTAATGAAAAACTGTTTTTT.

The chain couples TRBV30 to TRBJ1-6; possibly TRBD1 for D (5 bases). This CDR3 is built from 11 residues. V shed 1 base and J shed 10 bases, with 5 bases lying between them. CDR1 is GTSNPN and CDR2 is SVGIG in the germline V gene (reference sequence). In DNA, the CDR3 is TGTGCCTGGAGTGAGGGGTCACCCCTCCACTTT. This gives the protein CAWSEGSPLHF.

The chain combines TRBV6-5 with TRBJ1-6; the match to TRBD1 covers 8 bases. CDR3 size: 14 residues. Germline V gene lookup returns CDR1 MNHEY and CDR2 SVGAGI. V shed 4 bases and J 7 bases; nucleotides not matched to a gene: 3. The CDR3: CASSWGQANSPLHF. The CDR3 bases are TGTGCCAGCAGTTGGGGACAGGCAAATTCACCCCTCCACTTT.

The rearrangement uses TRBV10-2 and TRBJ2-1; D is perhaps TRBD2 (5 bases). The V gene lost 4 bases and the J gene lost 15 bases, with 25 bases spanning the gap. The CDR3 is 15 amino acids. The germline CDR1 and CDR2 sequences are WSHSY and SAAADI. The CDR3, as DNA: TGCGCCAGCAGTGGCATTGAGGGTAGAGGTTCGGGCGGGTTCTTC. Translating it yields CASSGIEGRGSGGFF.

The chain uses TRBV12-5 and TRBJ2-7; TRBD2 is a possible D gene (5 bases). The CDR3 consists of 13 residues. Germline CDR1 reads LGHNT; CDR2 reads FRNRAP. Trimming left V 6 bases short and J 0 bases short, with 9 bases between. The CDR3 DNA reads as TGTGCTAGTGGCCGAGGGTCCTCCTACGAGCAGTACTTC. It yields the protein CASGRGSSYEQYF.